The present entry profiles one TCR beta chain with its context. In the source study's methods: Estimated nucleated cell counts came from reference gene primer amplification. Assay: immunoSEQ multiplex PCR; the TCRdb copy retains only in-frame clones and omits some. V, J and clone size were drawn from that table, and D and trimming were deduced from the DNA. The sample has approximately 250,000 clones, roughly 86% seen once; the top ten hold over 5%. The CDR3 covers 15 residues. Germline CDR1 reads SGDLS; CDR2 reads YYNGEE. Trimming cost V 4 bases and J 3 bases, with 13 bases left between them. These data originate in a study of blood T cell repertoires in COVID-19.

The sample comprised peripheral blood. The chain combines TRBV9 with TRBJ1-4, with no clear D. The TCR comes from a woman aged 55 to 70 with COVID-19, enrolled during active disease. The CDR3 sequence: CASSPRVAANEKLFF. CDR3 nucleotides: TGTGCCAGCAGCCCACGAGTGGCGGCTAATGAAAAACTGTTTTTT.